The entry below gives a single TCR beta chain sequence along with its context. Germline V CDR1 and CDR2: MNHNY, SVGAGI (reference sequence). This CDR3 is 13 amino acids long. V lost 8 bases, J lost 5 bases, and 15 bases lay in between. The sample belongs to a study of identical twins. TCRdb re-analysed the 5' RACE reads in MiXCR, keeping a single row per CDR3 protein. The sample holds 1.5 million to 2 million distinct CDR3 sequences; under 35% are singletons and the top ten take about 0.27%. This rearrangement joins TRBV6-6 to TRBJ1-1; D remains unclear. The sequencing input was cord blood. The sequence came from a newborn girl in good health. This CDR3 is CASSSPRWTEAFF. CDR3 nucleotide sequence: TGTGCCAGCTCCTCCCCCAGGTGGACTGAAGCTTTCTTT.